The 28 T cell receptor beta chains listed next were all sequenced from one sample in a study of beta chain features in type 1 diabetes. No cognate antigen is known for these TCRs. Reverse transcription of all isolated RNA meant that expressed TCRB transcripts were sequenced. Clones were read by immunoSEQ multiplex PCR, and TCRdb kept only the in-frame ones, dropping some. The sample has fewer than 350,000 clones; roughly 15% are singletons. General study results and limits: Researchers report that Type 1 diabetes patients had moderately but significantly shorter TCRB CDR3s across all four CD4+ subsets.

The sample consisted of naive CD4+ T cells from blood. The receptor set was obtained from a man aged 18 to 35 with type 1 diabetes.

The J gene is TRBJ1-1, the V gene TRBV29-1; 9 bases map to TRBD1. The CDR3 extends over 16 amino acids. V lost 6 bases and J lost 3; bases outside the gene matches: 14. CDR1 and CDR2 from the germline V gene are SQVTM and ANQGSEA. The CDR3 reads CSVRQGVVGPDTEAFF. CDR3 sequence (DNA): TGCAGCGTCCGACAGGGGGTCGTCGGCCCAGACACTGAAGCTTTCTTT. The full variable domain, in which reference TRBV29-1 and TRBJ1-1 provide the parts outside the CDR3, is SAVISQKPSRDICQRGTSLTIQCQVDSQVTMMFWYRQQPGQSLTLIATANQGSEATYESGFVIDKFPISRPNLTFSTLTVSNMSPEDSSIYLCSVRQGVVGPDTEAFFGQGTRLTVV.

V and J are TRBV25-1 and TRBJ1-2; tentative D call: TRBD1 (5 bases). The CDR3 has 16 residues. Trimming shortened V by 5 bases and J by 2 bases, and 18 bases separated the two germline ends. CDR1 and CDR2 (germline): MGHDK, SYGVNS. The CDR3: CASSSLGGRANYGYTF. CDR3 in DNA: TGTGCCAGCAGTTCCCTCGGGGGGAGAGCAAACTATGGCTACACCTTC.

The table lists this clone with a few counts. The chain employs TRBV6-4 and TRBJ2-1, with 9 bases matching TRBD2. The CDR3 length is 15 residues. Germline CDR1 MRHNA, CDR2 SNTAGT. The ends lost 6 bases at V and 9 bases at J; junction bases unmatched: 12. CDR3 nucleotides: TGTGCCAGCAGCCAAACAGGCGGGAGGGCCGGTGAGCAGTTCTTC. It codes for CASSQTGGRAGEQFF.

About this clone: The sample contains more than one DNA sequence encoding this CDR3. This chain connects TRBV6-5 to TRBJ1-2; TRBD1 is a possible D gene (5 bases). This CDR3 is built from 11 residues. Germline V CDR1 and CDR2: MNHEY, SVGAGI. With 2 bases removed from V and 7 bases from J, the gap between germline ends came to 5 bases. CDR3 in amino acids: CASSYRGGYTF. CDR3 bases: TGTGCCAGCAGTTACAGGGGTGGCTACACCTTC.

Details on this clone: Other DNA sequences in the sample encode the same CDR3. This chain uses TRBV6-5 with TRBJ2-7; the match to TRBD1 covers 11 bases. Germline CDR1 MNHEY, CDR2 SVGAGI. The CDR3 runs 15 residues. The trim removed 0 bases at V and 4 bases at J, leaving 2 bases unmatched. The CDR3 region has the DNA TGTGCCAGCAGTTACTCCGGGACAGGGGGGTACGAGCAGTACTTC. Residues: CASSYSGTGGYEQYF.

The rearrangement links TRBV28 to TRBJ2-7, with D possibly matching TRBD2 (6 bases). The CDR3 runs 15 residues. Germline CDR1 MDHEN, CDR2 SYDVKM. V dropped 4 bases and J dropped 4 bases, with 17 bases sitting between them. CDR3 in amino acids: CASSSLAAGKYEQYF. Written as DNA, the CDR3 is TGTGCCAGCAGTTCATTAGCGGCCGGAAAATACGAGCAGTACTTC.

This clone was seen only a few times. The chain employs TRBV4-1 and TRBJ2-1, with TRBD2 matching 8 bases. V trimming: 4 bases; J trimming: 1 base; junction bases outside the gene matches: 6. The germline V gene encodes CDR1 MGHRA and CDR2 YSYEKL. The CDR3 is made up of 16 amino acids. The CDR3 loop reads CASSPQREFSYNEQFF. For the CDR3, the DNA is TGCGCCAGCAGCCCGCAGCGGGAGTTTTCCTACAATGAGCAGTTCTTC.

The J gene is TRBJ2-1, the V gene TRBV7-9; D unclear. Trimming stripped 5 bases from V and 2 bases from J, with 13 bases between. The CDR3 contains 15 residues. The germline V gene encodes CDR1 SEHNR and CDR2 FQNEAQ (reference sequence). The CDR3 region is CASSGEGAPYNEQFF. In nucleotides, the CDR3 is TGTGCCAGCAGCGGCGAAGGAGCCCCCTACAATGAGCAGTTCTTC.

This chain links TRBV11-2 with TRBJ2-7; possibly TRBD1 for D (6 bases). CDR1 is SGHAT, CDR2 FQNNGV, per germline. The V and J ends lost 1 base and 3 bases respectively, with 13 bases between them. This CDR3 has 15 amino acids. The CDR3 loop reads CASSLGDKGYYEQYF. The CDR3 DNA reads TGTGCCAGCAGCTTAGGGGACAAAGGATACTACGAGCAGTACTTC.

The chain employs TRBV4-1 and TRBJ2-5, with TRBD1 matching over 11 bases. The germline V gene encodes CDR1 MGHRA and CDR2 YSYEKL. V was pared by 1 base and J by 5 bases, with 3 bases of the junction left unmatched. The CDR3 contains 15 residues. The CDR3: CASSQGTGGGETQYF. The CDR3 bases are TGCGCCAGCAGCCAAGGGACAGGGGGCGGGGAGACCCAGTACTTC.

About this clone itself: The same CDR3 can be traced to other DNA sequences in this sample. This rearrangement joins TRBV9 to TRBJ2-7, with D tentatively TRBD2 (6 bases). Germline V gene data show CDR1 as SGDLS and CDR2 as YYNGEE. V gave up 10 bases and J gave up 4 bases, with 21 bases separating them. The CDR3 loop spans 14 amino acids. The CDR3 DNA reads TGTGCCTCCCCCTCGCTCCGGGACTGTTACGAGCAGTACTTC. Residues: CASPSLRDCYEQYF.

The rearrangement uses TRBV28 and TRBJ1-2; no clear D gene. Germline assignment: CDR1 MDHEN and CDR2 SYDVKM. The CDR3 covers 14 residues. V lost 2 bases, J lost 4 bases, and 11 bases lay in between. CDR3 nucleotide sequence: TGTGCCAGCAGTTTAGGCCGCCGCAGCTATGGCTACACCTTC. Translation: CASSLGRRSYGYTF.

The J gene is TRBJ2-3, the V gene TRBV5-4, with 8 bases fitting TRBD1. CDR1 and CDR2 (germline): SGHNT, YYREEE (reference sequence). The CDR3 covers 16 residues. V shed 3 bases and J 0 bases; nucleotides not matched to a gene: 6. CDR3 sequence: CASSSGQGRSTDTQYF. DNA for the CDR3: TGTGCCAGCAGCTCAGGACAGGGACGCAGCACAGATACGCAGTATTTT. The whole variable domain, remainder taken from reference TRBV5-4 and TRBJ2-3, is ETGVTQSPTHLIKTRGQQVTLRCSSQSGHNTVSWYQQALGQGPQFIFQYYREEENGRGNFPPRFSGLQFPNYSSELNVNALELDDSALYLCASSSGQGRSTDTQYFGPGTRLTVL.

The V and J genes are TRBV10-3 and TRBJ2-1; tentative D call: TRBD1 (6 bases). Germline CDR1 is ENHRY and CDR2 is SYGVKD. The CDR3 is 13 amino acids. V lost 5 bases and J 7 bases, leaving 12 bases between the germline ends. For the CDR3, the DNA is TGTGCCATCAGTCGACAGGTGGGGAATGAGCAGTTCTTC. This gives the protein CAISRQVGNEQFF.

This clone appeared a few times. The V call is TRBV11-2, the J call TRBJ2-5; D gene unclear. V was trimmed by 2 bases and J by 2 bases, leaving 12 bases between them. There are 15 residues in the CDR3. Germline V CDR1 and CDR2: SGHAT, FQNNGV. CDR3 DNA sequence: TGTGCCAGCAGCTTAAGGCCGCAGGCGCAAGAGACCCAGTACTTC. Its protein is CASSLRPQAQETQYF.

Here the CDR3 reads CASSVDGRVSPDTQYF. Here the CDR3 DNA reads TGTGCCAGCAGCGTAGATGGCAGGGTTAGCCCAGATACGCAGTATTTT. The chain is built from TRBV9 and TRBJ2-3, with D maybe TRBD1 (5 bases). The germline CDR1 and CDR2 sequences are SGDLS and YYNGEE. V lost 0 bases, J lost 4 bases, and 15 bases lay in between. The CDR3 loop spans 16 amino acids.

The chain uses TRBV29-1 and TRBJ1-1; perhaps TRBD1 as D (6 bases). V was shortened by 6 bases and J by 7 bases, with 9 bases between the two germline ends. The CDR3 sequence is 10 residues long. Germline V CDR1 and CDR2: SQVTM, ANQGSEA. The CDR3 is CSVGQNEAFF. Written as DNA, the CDR3 is TGCAGCGTAGGACAGAATGAAGCTTTCTTT.

In this sample, this clone turned up a few times. The chain links TRBV6-5 to TRBJ2-6; D is uncertain. Germline V gene data show CDR1 as MNHEY and CDR2 as SVGAGI. The V end was cut by 7 bases, the J end by 0 bases, with 4 bases between. The CDR3 is 13 amino acids. DNA of the CDR3: TGTGCCAGCACCTACTCTGGGGCCAACGTCCTGACTTTC. This gives the protein CASTYSGANVLTF.

The chain is built from TRBV5-4 and TRBJ2-1; D is possibly TRBD2 (5 bases). Germline CDR1 reads SGHNT; CDR2 reads YYREEE (reference sequence). Trimming took 3 bases from V and 5 from J, leaving 9 bases between them. This CDR3 is 13 amino acids long. In DNA, the CDR3 is TGTGCCAGCAGCTCCGACTACCACAATGAGCAGTTCTTC. Its translation is CASSSDYHNEQFF.

In this sample, this clone turned up a few times. The chain employs TRBV5-1 and TRBJ1-1; 7 nucleotides line up with TRBD1. J was trimmed by 0 bases and V by 3 bases; bases with no gene match: 2. Germline V lookup: CDR1 SGHRS, CDR2 YFSETQ. The CDR3 covers 14 residues. The CDR3 nucleotides read TGCGCCAGCAGCTCTACAGGGGTGAACACTGAAGCTTTCTTT. This gives the protein CASSSTGVNTEAFF.

This clone has a handful of counts. This chain connects TRBV19 to TRBJ2-3; 7 bases align to TRBD2. The CDR3 length is 16 residues. With 1 base clipped from V and 4 bases from J, the junction kept 8 bases outside the gene matches. Germline V CDR1 and CDR2: LNHDA, SQIVND (reference sequence). The CDR3 DNA is TGTGCCAGTAGTATAGGAGCGGGACGCACCGCAGATACGCAGTATTTT. It encodes CASSIGAGRTADTQYF.

This clone was observed a few times. The chain combines TRBV13 with TRBJ1-2; tentatively, D is TRBD1 (6 bases). The V end was cut by 5 bases, the J end by 2 bases, with 9 bases between. CDR1 is PRHDT, CDR2 FYEKMQ, per germline (reference sequence). The CDR3 contains 13 residues. The CDR3 DNA sequence: TGTGCCAGCAGCCCCAGGGGCAACTATGGCTACACCTTC. Translated: CASSPRGNYGYTF.

As concerns this clone: One junction end does not reproduce the germline sequence, and a read error may be involved. The gene calls are TRBV7-2 and TRBJ2-4; tentatively, D is TRBD1 (6 bases). The germline gives CDR1 SGHTA, CDR2 FQGNSA. The CDR3 is 12 residues long. The CDR3 reads CASSLVVGTPTF. The CDR3 region has the DNA TGTGCCAGCAGCTTAGTCGTCGGGACACCTACCTTC.

This rearrangement joins TRBV5-4 to TRBJ2-5; 7 bases are a match to TRBD1. Germline values: CDR1 SGHNT, CDR2 YYREEE (reference sequence). V gave up 4 bases and J gave up 0 bases; unmatched junction bases: 6. CDR3 length: 15 amino acids. The CDR3 coding sequence is TGTGCCAGCAGCGGTGACAGGGCCTACCAAGAGACCCAGTACTTC. This encodes CASSGDRAYQETQYF.

The chain is built from TRBV19 and TRBJ1-2; the match to TRBD1 covers 9 bases. V shed 5 bases and J 6 bases; nucleotides not matched to a gene: 7. This CDR3 region has 14 residues. Germline V CDR1 and CDR2: LNHDA, SQIVND (reference sequence). CDR3 DNA: TGTGCCAGTAGTGCCTTACAGGGGGCGGATGGCTACACCTTC. This encodes CASSALQGADGYTF.

This clone was counted a few times. The chain uses TRBV29-1 and TRBJ2-7; D gene ambiguous. CDR1 and CDR2 from the germline V gene are SQVTM and ANQGSEA. Trimming took off 2 bases at V and 7 bases at J, with 12 bases between the two ends. The CDR3 spans 12 residues. This CDR3 is CSVERSSREQYF. The CDR3 nucleotides are TGCAGCGTTGAACGTTCGAGTCGTGAGCAGTACTTC.

Only a few counts were recorded for this clone. The V gene is TRBV28, the J gene TRBJ2-7; 7 nucleotides align to TRBD1. Germline V gives CDR1 MDHEN, CDR2 SYDVKM. This CDR3 contains 14 residues. V dropped 7 bases and J dropped 1; count of bases not matched to a gene: 7. CDR3 region: CASTSPGQSYEQYF. For the CDR3, the DNA is TGTGCCAGCACTAGTCCGGGACAGTCCTACGAGCAGTACTTC.

The J gene is TRBJ2-1, the V gene TRBV6-5; 7 bases line up with TRBD2. The CDR3 has 14 residues. CDR1 is MNHEY and CDR2 is SVGAGI in the germline V gene. V shed 8 bases, J shed 9 bases, and the junction held 13 bases outside the gene matches. CDR3 bases: TGTGCCAGCTCGGGCGGGAGATTCTCCATTGAGCAGTTCTTC. It codes for CASSGGRFSIEQFF.